Shown below are 19 T cell receptor beta chains from a single sample sequenced in a study of control samples from healthy donors and cancer patients. Sequenced by immunoSEQ multiplex PCR; TCRdb stores in-frame clones only, minus some. The repertoire holds about 140,000 clones, with approximately 94% as singletons. The sample comprised blood. Receptors originate from a man between 40 and 49 years old in good health.

The chain joins TRBV25-1 to TRBJ1-5; maybe TRBD1 (5 bases). The germline V gene has CDR1 MGHDK and CDR2 SYGVNS. V was shortened by 3 bases and J by 3 bases, with 9 bases between the two germline ends. This CDR3 comprises 14 residues. The CDR3 DNA sequence: TGTGCCAGCAGTGAGACAGTGAACAATCAGCCCCAGCATTTT. Translated, it gives CASSETVNNQPQHF.

The count of this clone is one. J is TRBJ1-6 and V is TRBV11-2; a weak D match, TRBD1 (6 bases). The germline V gene has CDR1 SGHAT and CDR2 FQNNGV. This CDR3 contains 15 residues. The V end lost 6 bases, the J end lost 5 bases, and 14 bases lay between the germline ends. In nucleotides, the CDR3 is TGTGCCAGCAGATCCCCCAGGGGTCATAATTCACCCCTCCACTTT. This gives the protein CASRSPRGHNSPLHF.

The chain has TRBV24-1 and TRBJ2-2, with D possibly TRBD2 on 6 matching bases. The V gene lost 3 bases and the J gene lost 4 bases, with 11 bases spanning the gap. The V gene's germline CDR1 is KGHDR and CDR2 SFDVKD. This CDR3 region has 15 residues. In nucleotides, the CDR3 is TGTGCCACCAGTGATCCCGAGACTAGCACCGGGGAGCTGTTTTTT. Its translation is CATSDPETSTGELFF.

The rearrangement uses TRBV10-3 and TRBJ2-2, with D maybe TRBD1 (6 bases). Per germline, CDR1 ENHRY and CDR2 SYGVKD. The CDR3 sequence is 12 residues long. Trimming removed 11 bases at V and 5 bases at J, with 12 bases between. The CDR3 here is CASRGWTGELFF. The CDR3 DNA sequence: TGTGCCTCCAGGGGATGGACCGGGGAGCTGTTTTTT.

This clone was picked up a small number of times. The genes are TRBV7-3 and TRBJ2-7; 8 nucleotides align to TRBD1. The CDR3 covers 13 residues. Trimming at V came to 2 bases and at J to 7 bases, leaving 4 bases not matched to a gene. CDR1 and CDR2 from the germline V gene are SGHTA and FQGTGA. CDR3 DNA sequence: TGTGCCAGCAGCTTAGGGACAGGAGGTGAGCAGTACTTC. It is translated as CASSLGTGGEQYF. Supplemented by reference TRBV7-3 and TRBJ2-7, the full variable domain reads GAGVSQTPSNKVTEKGKYVELRCDPISGHTALYWYRQSLGQGPEFLIYFQGTGAADDSGLPNDRFFAVRPEGSVSTLKIQRTERGDSAVYLCASSLGTGGEQYFGPGTRLTVT.

This clone occurred once. The chain is built from TRBV28 and TRBJ1-2; D ambiguous. Trimming pared 6 bases from V and 1 base from J, leaving 9 bases between. Germline CDR1 MDHEN, CDR2 SYDVKM. The CDR3 sequence is 13 residues long. The CDR3 region has the DNA TGTGCCAGCAGAAAGTGGAATAACTATGGCTACACCTTC. As protein: CASRKWNNYGYTF.

The chain carries TRBV15 and TRBJ2-1; D remains ambiguous. The CDR3 covers 15 residues. With 5 bases removed from V and 7 bases from J, the gap between germline ends came to 18 bases. Germline values: CDR1 LNHNV, CDR2 YYDKDF (reference sequence). CDR3 bases: TGTGCCACCAGCGGGCAAACTACCCGGCGGAATGAGCAGTTCTTC. Its translation: CATSGQTTRRNEQFF.

V is TRBV19 and J is TRBJ2-4, with D maybe TRBD1 (5 bases). Per germline, CDR1 LNHDA and CDR2 SQIVND (reference sequence). V lost 7 bases and J 0 bases, leaving 19 bases between the germline ends. The CDR3 sequence is 17 residues long. DNA for the CDR3: TGTGCCAGTACCCCTGAAGCAGGGCCCTTAGCCAAAAACATTCAGTACTTC. Protein: CASTPEAGPLAKNIQYF. The full variable domain, in which reference TRBV19 and TRBJ2-4 provide the parts outside the CDR3, is DGGITQSPKYLFRKEGQNVTLSCEQNLNHDAMYWYRQDPGQGLRLIYYSQIVNDFQKGDIAEGYSVSREKKESFPLTVTSAQKNPTAFYLCASTPEAGPLAKNIQYFGAGTRLSVL.

V gene TRBV5-5 combines with J gene TRBJ1-2; 8 bases map to TRBD1. Germline CDR1 and CDR2: SGHKS and YYEKEE (reference sequence). The CDR3 is 18 residues long. V was pared by 0 bases and J by 4 bases, with 14 bases of the junction left unmatched. This CDR3 reads CASSLEDRGTHAVYGYTF. CDR3 in DNA: TGTGCCAGCAGCTTGGAAGACAGGGGAACACACGCCGTCTATGGCTACACCTTC. Filled out from reference TRBV5-5 and TRBJ1-2, the complete variable domain reads DAGVTQSPTHLIKTRGQQVTLRCSPISGHKSVSWYQQVLGQGPQFIFQYYEKEERGRGNFPDRFSARQFPNYSSELNVNALLLGDSALYLCASSLEDRGTHAVYGYTFGSGTRLTVV.

This chain connects TRBV19 to TRBJ1-4, with D uncertain. Germline CDR1 and CDR2: LNHDA and SQIVND (reference sequence). With 5 bases removed from V and 0 bases from J, the gap between germline ends came to 13 bases. The CDR3 consists of 16 residues. The CDR3 is CASSPLPRATNEKLFF. In nucleotides, the CDR3 is TGTGCCAGTAGTCCGTTGCCGAGGGCAACTAATGAAAAACTGTTTTTT.

The chain couples TRBV5-8 to TRBJ1-5, with D unresolved. The CDR3 sequence is 14 residues long. Trimming left V 1 base short and J 4 bases short, with 9 bases between. CDR1 is SGHTS, CDR2 YDEGEE, per germline. Here the CDR3 reads CASSLRTENQPQHF. In DNA, the CDR3 is TGTGCCAGCAGCTTGAGGACGGAAAATCAGCCCCAGCATTTT. The whole variable domain, filled in from reference TRBV5-8 and TRBJ1-5, reads EAGVTQSPTHLIKTRGQQATLRCSPISGHTSVYWYQQALGLGLQFLLWYDEGEERNRGNFPPRFSGRQFPNYSSELNVNALELEDSALYLCASSLRTENQPQHFGDGTRLSIL.

The chain carries TRBV4-2 and TRBJ1-1; the D is unclear. V shed 1 base and J shed 3 bases, with 15 bases lying between them. Germline V gene sequence: CDR1 LGHNA, CDR2 YNFKEQ. This CDR3 is built from 16 residues. The chain's CDR3 is CASSQASGVYDTEAFF. CDR3 nucleotide sequence: TGTGCCAGCAGCCAAGCTTCTGGGGTGTACGACACTGAAGCTTTCTTT.

The rearrangement joins TRBV5-4 to TRBJ2-7, with 7 bases fitting TRBD1. The ends lost 4 bases at V and 5 bases at J; junction bases unmatched: 3. Per germline, CDR1 SGHNT and CDR2 YYREEE (reference sequence). This CDR3 is built from 12 residues. CDR3 coding DNA: TGTGCCAGCAGCCTGGACAGGAACGAGCAGTACTTC. Amino acid sequence: CASSLDRNEQYF.

The chain carries TRBV5-5 and TRBJ1-2, with a weak D call TRBD1 (6 bases). V was trimmed by 0 bases and J by 6 bases, leaving 12 bases between them. This CDR3 has 14 amino acids. Per germline, CDR1 SGHKS and CDR2 YYEKEE (reference sequence). The CDR3 loop is CASSLEWGRNGYTF. The DNA for the CDR3 is TGTGCCAGCAGCTTGGAATGGGGGCGAAATGGCTACACCTTC.

This clone showed up just once. The chain combines TRBV9 with TRBJ2-7; D gene uncertain. Germline loops: CDR1 SGDLS, CDR2 YYNGEE. This CDR3 is 14 amino acids long. V lost 0 bases to trimming and J lost 2 bases, with 9 bases between them. The CDR3 loop is CASSVEAAPYEQYF. CDR3 in DNA: TGTGCCAGCAGCGTAGAGGCAGCACCCTACGAGCAGTACTTC.

The sample holds one count of this clone. The chain is built from TRBV5-1 and TRBJ2-5; D possibly corresponds to TRBD2 (6 bases). Germline assignment: CDR1 SGHRS and CDR2 YFSETQ. There are 15 residues in the CDR3. V gave up 0 bases and J gave up 2 bases, with 11 bases separating them. The CDR3 is CASSLGRAFQETQYF. The CDR3 bases are TGCGCCAGCAGCTTGGGGAGGGCCTTTCAAGAGACCCAGTACTTC.

The rearrangement joins TRBV6-5 to TRBJ1-6; 8 bases fit TRBD1. The CDR3 runs 14 residues. From germline, CDR1 is MNHEY and CDR2 SVGAGI. The V segment lost 7 bases and the J segment 10 bases; nucleotides outside the gene matches: 9. CDR3 DNA sequence: TGTGCCAGCACTCCAGGACAGGGTTGGTCACCCCTCCACTTT. It codes for CASTPGQGWSPLHF.

This clone was observed many times. CDR3 amino acids: CASSLEQGAGRTDTQYF. CDR3 coding DNA: TGTGCCAGCAGTTTAGAACAGGGGGCTGGTCGCACAGATACGCAGTATTTT. The V gene is TRBV28, the J gene TRBJ2-3; TRBD1 agrees at 9 bases. Trimming at V came to 2 bases and at J to 1 base, leaving 7 bases not matched to a gene. CDR1 and CDR2 (germline): MDHEN, SYDVKM. This CDR3 region has 17 residues.

The V gene is TRBV4-3, the J gene TRBJ2-2; the D is unclear. V was trimmed by 1 base and J by 3 bases, leaving 6 bases between them. From germline, CDR1 is LGHNA and CDR2 YSLEER. The CDR3 has 14 amino acids. The CDR3: CASSQGRHTGELFF. For the CDR3, the DNA is TGCGCCAGCAGCCAAGGACGGCACACCGGGGAGCTGTTTTTT.